Each of the 2 T cell receptor beta chains below was sequenced from the same sample in a study of CXCR3-negative and CXCR3-positive naive CD8 T cells. Via 5' RACE with UMI labels, TRB cDNA libraries were prepared. Following a re-call of the 5' RACE reads, TCRdb has one entry per CDR3 protein and lacks DNA. Recorded for this sample: tens of thousands of distinct CDR3 sequences. Sequencing was performed on memory CD8+ T cells from blood. All receptors derive from a human donor in good health. Some clones in this sample may be carry-over from other donors' samples.

This chain uses TRBV29-1 with TRBJ1-2. Germline CDR1 reads SQVTM; CDR2 reads ANQGSEA. The CDR3 consists of 13 residues. The CDR3 loop is CSVDLHPSYGYTF.

CDR3 protein: CASSLTLAGERGEQYF. The V and J genes are TRBV28 and TRBJ2-7; TCRdb's D call of TRBD2 is untestable without DNA. The germline V gene has CDR1 MDHEN and CDR2 SYDVKM. This CDR3 spans 16 amino acids.